This T cell receptor beta chain came from a study of shared clonotypes between healthy human individuals. Losses at the gene ends were 2 bases for V and 7 bases for J; bases not matched to a gene: 10. Looked up from germline, CDR1 is MDHEN and CDR2 is SYDVKM. This CDR3 has 16 residues. The method was immunoSEQ multiplex PCR; TCRdb's version includes in-frame clones alone and lacks a portion of them. The table includes around 1,000,000 clones, 70% to 80% detected once. This TCR was recovered from a man aged 18 to 29 in good health. Some clones in this sample may be carry-over from other donors' samples. The chain combines TRBV28 with TRBJ2-4, with 8 bases fitting TRBD1. The source material was memory CD4+ T cells from PBMCs. Indicated subset: CD45RA-negative fraction. CDR3 sequence reads: CASSLAGQVIGNIQYF. The CDR3 DNA follows: TGTGCCAGCAGTTTAGCGGGACAGGTCATAGGCAACATTCAGTACTTC.